A single sample is the source of the 26 T cell receptor beta chains below, sequenced in a study of CD8+ T cells in alopecia areata. cDNA prepared by RNA extraction and subsequent reverse transcription served as the template for sequencing. Assay: immunoSEQ multiplex PCR; the TCRdb copy retains only in-frame clones and omits some. The sample has some 170,000 clones; over 55% are singletons. Sequences were derived from CD4+ T cells sorted from blood, sampled at week 0. The receptors derive from a human donor with alopecia areata.

The chain has TRBV14 and TRBJ1-1; 7 positions match TRBD1. The CDR3 contains 15 residues. V gave up 5 bases and J gave up 4 bases; unmatched junction bases: 10. Per the germline V gene, CDR1 is SGHDN and CDR2 is FVKESK. The CDR3 sequence: CASSKMTGYGTEAFF. DNA for the CDR3: TGTGCCAGCAGCAAAATGACAGGGTATGGCACTGAAGCTTTCTTT.

Only one count was recorded for this clone. The chain is built from TRBV5-6 and TRBJ2-1; the D is unclear. Germline V gene data show CDR1 as SGHDT and CDR2 as YYEEEE. The CDR3 is 15 residues long. Between the trimmed V and J ends, which lost 4 bases and 2 bases, there was a span of 13 bases. The CDR3 is CASSIRVPAYNEQFF. In nucleotides, the CDR3 is TGTGCCAGCAGCATTAGGGTTCCCGCCTACAATGAGCAGTTCTTC.

This clone was observed once. The chain carries TRBV10-3 and TRBJ2-4; perhaps D is TRBD1 or TRBD2 (5 bases each). There are 11 residues in the CDR3. CDR1 and CDR2 from the germline V gene are ENHRY and SYGVKD. The CDR3 nucleotides read TGTGCTAGTGCTAGGGACAACATTCAGTACTTC. Its translation is CASARDNIQYF.

The count of this clone is one. The V call is TRBV4-3, the J call TRBJ1-2; D is unresolved. Trimming took 0 bases from V and 2 from J, leaving 7 bases between them. This CDR3 comprises 14 residues. In germline, CDR1 is LGHNA, CDR2 YSLEER. The CDR3 region has the DNA TGCGCCAGCAGCCAAGACTGGCAGAACTATGGCTACACCTTC. Translating it yields CASSQDWQNYGYTF.

CDR3 nucleotide sequence: TGCAGCGTCCTCTGGACAGGGGGGAAATCCGTATACAATGAGCAGTTCTTC. This sequence encodes CSVLWTGGKSVYNEQFF. This chain uses TRBV29-1 with TRBJ2-1; 10 bases agree with TRBD1. Germline V gene data show CDR1 as SQVTM and CDR2 as ANQGSEA. The ends lost 6 bases at V and 4 bases at J; junction bases unmatched: 15. The CDR3 consists of 17 residues.

CDR3 residues: CSVADRGAHGYTF. CDR3 coding DNA: TGCAGCGTTGCCGACAGGGGCGCTCATGGCTACACCTTC. The rearrangement joins TRBV29-1 to TRBJ1-2, with TRBD1 identical over 8 bases. Germline trimming cut 4 bases from V and 6 bases from J; bases unmatched to any gene: 7. The CDR3 extends over 13 amino acids. CDR1 is SQVTM and CDR2 is ANQGSEA in the germline V gene.

The V call is TRBV7-2, the J call TRBJ2-6; D possibly corresponds to TRBD2 (6 bases). V lost 5 bases to trimming and J lost 0 bases, with 11 bases between them. Germline CDR1 and CDR2: SGHTA and FQGNSA. This CDR3 is 16 amino acids long. In nucleotides, the CDR3 is TGTGCCAGCAGCCCCCAGGGAGGCTCTGGGGCCAACGTCCTGACTTTC. Its translation is CASSPQGGSGANVLTF.

By frequency in the sample, this clone is medium-sized. This chain connects TRBV18 to TRBJ2-5; 9 nucleotides match TRBD1. The ends lost 3 bases at V and 5 bases at J; junction bases unmatched: 4. Per germline, CDR1 KGHSH and CDR2 LQKENI. The CDR3 spans 14 residues. Written as DNA, the CDR3 is TGTGCCAGCTCACCCTCCGGACAGGGGGAGACCCAGTACTTC. Its protein is CASSPSGQGETQYF.

The CDR3 is CASSPGGRLSGANVLTF. CDR3 sequence (DNA): TGTGCCAGCAGCCCCGGAGGCAGGCTCTCTGGGGCCAACGTCCTGACTTTC. The rearrangement links TRBV7-2 to TRBJ2-6; a possible D gene is TRBD2 (5 bases). With 5 bases removed from V and 0 bases from J, the gap between germline ends came to 14 bases. The CDR3 is 17 residues long. CDR1 and CDR2 from the germline V gene are SGHTA and FQGNSA.

This clone came up a few times. The V and J genes are TRBV30 and TRBJ1-5; D is perhaps TRBD1 (6 bases). Germline V lookup: CDR1 GTSNPN, CDR2 SVGIG (reference sequence). CDR3 size: 14 residues. V lost 1 base and J 3 bases, leaving 10 bases between the germline ends. DNA for the CDR3: TGTGCCTGGAGTGCTTGGGACAACAATCAGCCCCAGCATTTT. This translates into CAWSAWDNNQPQHF.

In this sample, this clone turned up once. This rearrangement joins TRBV29-1 to TRBJ2-1, with D uncertain. Trimming removed 4 bases from V and 12 bases from J, with 16 bases in between. CDR3 length: 12 amino acids. The V gene's germline CDR1 is SQVTM and CDR2 ANQGSEA. The CDR3 is CSVGGFNIVQFF. The CDR3 region has the DNA TGCAGCGTTGGGGGTTTTAATATCGTGCAGTTCTTC.

The chain has TRBV29-1 and TRBJ1-4; TRBD1 might be the D (5 bases). The CDR3 runs 14 residues. Trimming left V 4 bases short and J 7 bases short, with 16 bases between. Germline CDR1 reads SQVTM; CDR2 reads ANQGSEA. CDR3 sequence reads: CSVVVPGYSEKLFF. In DNA, the CDR3 is TGCAGCGTTGTGGTGCCAGGGTACAGTGAAAAACTGTTTTTT.

The chain combines TRBV11-2 with TRBJ2-7; 12 bases agree with TRBD1. The length of the CDR3 is 17 residues. Trimming took 6 bases from V and 5 from J; bases not matched to a gene: 14. Germline-derived CDR1 and CDR2 are SGHAT and FQNNGV. CDR3 sequence (DNA): TGTGCCAGCAGTTTGTCGACCGGGACAGGGGGCTCAAACGAGCAGTACTTC. The encoded protein is CASSLSTGTGGSNEQYF.

This CDR3 is CASSSSRVSNYGYTF. CDR3 DNA sequence: TGTGCCAGCAGTTCGAGCAGGGTGAGCAACTATGGCTACACCTTC. This sequence joins TRBV27 and TRBJ1-2; D is possibly TRBD1 (5 bases). The CDR3 length is 15 residues. Germline values: CDR1 MNHEY, CDR2 SMNVEV (reference sequence). V was pared by 4 bases and J by 2 bases, with 14 bases between.

This clone occurred a few times. V gene TRBV7-2 combines with J gene TRBJ2-6, with D perhaps TRBD1 (6 bases). Germline V CDR1 and CDR2: SGHTA, FQGNSA. Trimming removed 8 bases at V and 2 bases at J, with 19 bases between. This CDR3 has 17 amino acids. CDR3 sequence (DNA): TGTGCCAGCCCTAGAGGCTCTGGGGGCGCTGGGGCCAACGTCCTGACTTTC. Encoded protein: CASPRGSGGAGANVLTF.

The chain employs TRBV2 and TRBJ1-5; D is undetermined. This CDR3 is 12 amino acids long. CDR1 SNHLY and CDR2 FYNNEI come from the germline V gene. V was trimmed by 8 bases and J by 3 bases, leaving 8 bases between them. Here the CDR3 DNA reads TGTGCCAGCGGTGGAACCAATCAGCCCCAGCATTTT. Amino acid sequence: CASGGTNQPQHF.

The rearrangement joins TRBV25-1 to TRBJ2-7; D is perhaps TRBD1 (5 bases). The germline gives CDR1 MGHDK, CDR2 SYGVNS. This CDR3 is 13 amino acids long. Trimming removed 4 bases at V and 5 bases at J, with 12 bases between. The DNA for the CDR3 is TGTGCCAGCAGTGCAGGGTTGGGAAACGAGCAGTACTTC. The encoded protein is CASSAGLGNEQYF.

The V and J genes are TRBV10-3 and TRBJ2-1; 10 bases are a match to TRBD2. This CDR3 comprises 14 residues. Per the germline V gene, CDR1 is ENHRY and CDR2 is SYGVKD. V lost 6 bases to trimming and J lost 4 bases; unmatched junction nucleotides: 3. In nucleotides, the CDR3 is TGTGCCATCAGCCTAGCGGGGGTGTACAATGAGCAGTTCTTC. It is translated as CAISLAGVYNEQFF.

This chain links TRBV5-6 with TRBJ1-1, with unresolved D. The CDR3 length is 12 residues. The V end lost 4 bases, the J end lost 7 bases, and 11 bases lay between the germline ends. The germline CDR1 and CDR2 sequences are SGHDT and YYEEEE. The CDR3 here is CASSRSGFEAFF. The CDR3 DNA is TGTGCCAGCAGCCGGAGTGGTTTTGAAGCTTTCTTT.

In its sample, this clone was seen a few times. The chain couples TRBV30 to TRBJ2-3; D possibly corresponds to TRBD2 (6 bases). The V gene lost 3 bases and the J gene lost 4 bases, with 20 bases spanning the gap. Germline lookup yields CDR1 GTSNPN and CDR2 SVGIG (reference sequence). This CDR3 spans 16 amino acids. CDR3 sequence: CAWSRLRRGSADTQYF. CDR3 DNA sequence: TGTGCCTGGAGCCGACTCAGGAGGGGAAGTGCAGATACGCAGTATTTT.

The chain employs TRBV29-1 and TRBJ2-3; no reliable D call. The CDR3 runs 15 residues. Trimming left V 8 bases short and J 5 bases short, with 23 bases between. The germline V gene has CDR1 SQVTM and CDR2 ANQGSEA. CDR3 DNA: TGCAGCATTATGCCTTACGGGCAGATGGGAGATACGCAGTATTTT. It specifies CSIMPYGQMGDTQYF.

CDR3 in amino acids: CASRSTLANYGYTF. The CDR3 DNA sequence: TGTGCCAGCAGGTCGACACTAGCTAACTATGGCTACACCTTC. The rearrangement links TRBV6-5 to TRBJ1-2, with D uncertain. There are 14 residues in the CDR3. Germline values: CDR1 MNHEY, CDR2 SVGAGI. The germline V and J ends were trimmed by 6 bases and 0 bases, with 11 bases remaining between them.

The chain recombines TRBV18 with TRBJ1-2; 7 nucleotides match TRBD1. Germline lookup yields CDR1 KGHSH and CDR2 LQKENI. V lost 4 bases and J lost 2; bases outside the gene matches: 7. This CDR3 has 15 residues. This CDR3 is CASSLNRDRNYGYTF. CDR3 bases: TGTGCCAGCTCACTAAACCGGGACAGAAACTATGGCTACACCTTC.

This clone was picked up one time. The CDR3 loop is CATSRARRTGDTGELFF. Written as DNA, the CDR3 is TGTGCCACCAGCAGAGCTCGCAGGACAGGGGACACCGGGGAGCTGTTTTTT. This chain joins TRBV15 and TRBJ2-2, with 9 bases identical to TRBD1. The CDR3 length is 17 residues. Germline CDR1 LNHNV, CDR2 YYDKDF (reference sequence). V dropped 1 base and J dropped 3; count of bases not matched to a gene: 6.

The chain links TRBV30 to TRBJ1-2; possibly TRBD1 for D (5 bases). V lost 2 bases, J lost 2 bases, and 12 bases lay in between. Germline V lookup: CDR1 GTSNPN, CDR2 SVGIG (reference sequence). CDR3 length: 14 residues. The CDR3 nucleotides are TGTGCCTGGAGTAGGGGACGGGAAAACTATGGCTACACCTTC. It codes for CAWSRGRENYGYTF.

The chain joins TRBV19 to TRBJ1-1; 8 bases align to TRBD1. CDR1 is LNHDA and CDR2 is SQIVND in the germline V gene (reference sequence). The CDR3 length is 14 residues. Unmatched junction bases numbered 7, after V lost 6 bases and J lost 4 bases. This CDR3 is CASSPDRVGTEAFF. The CDR3 nucleotides read TGTGCCAGTAGCCCGGACAGGGTGGGCACTGAAGCTTTCTTT.